This T cell receptor (beta chain) was observed in a study of cytomegalovirus exposure and HLA in healthy donors. Broader study findings: Among the CMV-associated chains, a few were confirmed in vitro as specific for CMV antigens. A previous analysis found most TCR beta V segments productive roughly 90% or roughly 30% of the time.

Note on this clone: The antigen is undetermined.

Trimming took off 6 bases at V and 5 bases at J, with 13 bases between the two ends. Germline CDR1 reads SQVTM; CDR2 reads ANQGSEA. This CDR3 has 12 amino acids. PCR primers comprised 60 Vbeta and 13 Jbeta primers. Libraries were prepared by immunoSEQ multiplex PCR; TCRdb keeps only in-frame clonotypes and omits some of them. The sample data list fewer than 130,000 clones. What was sequenced was PBMCs. This receptor was taken from a man aged 50 to 59 in good health and CMV-seronegative. The chain couples TRBV29-1 to TRBJ1-1; D may be TRBD1 (6 bases). The CDR3 region is CSVSRGKTEAFF. CDR3 bases: TGCAGCGTCTCAAGGGGGAAAACTGAAGCTTTCTTT.